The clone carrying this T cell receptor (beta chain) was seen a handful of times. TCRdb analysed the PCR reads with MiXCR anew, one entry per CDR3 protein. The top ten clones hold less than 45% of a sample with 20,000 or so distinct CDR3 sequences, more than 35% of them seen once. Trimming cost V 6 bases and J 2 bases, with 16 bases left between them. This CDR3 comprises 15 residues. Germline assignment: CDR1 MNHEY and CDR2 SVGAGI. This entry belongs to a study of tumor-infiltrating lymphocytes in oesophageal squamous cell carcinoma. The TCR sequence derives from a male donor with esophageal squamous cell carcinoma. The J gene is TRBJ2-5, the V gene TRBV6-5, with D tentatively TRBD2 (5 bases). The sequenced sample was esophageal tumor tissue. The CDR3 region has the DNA TGTGCCAGCAGCCAACTAGAGTACGGGCAAGAGACCCAGTACTTC. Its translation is CASSQLEYGQETQYF.